Below are 28 T cell receptor beta chains sequenced from a single sample in a study of T cell repertoires in cytomegalovirus infection. TCRdb reanalysed the reads using MiXCR and keeps one entry per CDR3 protein. The sample yields around 100,000 distinct CDR3 sequences, roughly a quarter seen once. Sequencing was done on a sample of CD8+ T cells from PBMCs. The receptors here all came from a human donor in good health (CMV status not recorded). Some clones in this sample may be carry-over from other donors' samples.

This clonotype was detected many times. The chain recombines TRBV5-4 with TRBJ1-1, with 10 bases lining up with TRBD1. V gave up 0 bases and J gave up 0 bases; unmatched junction bases: 8. CDR1 and CDR2 (germline): SGHNT, YYREEE (reference sequence). The CDR3 runs 18 residues. CDR3 coding DNA: TGTGCCAGCAGCTTGGGAGCCATGGGGACAGGGGTGAACACTGAAGCTTTCTTT. Residues: CASSLGAMGTGVNTEAFF.

V is TRBV27 and J is TRBJ2-7, with 9 bases matching TRBD1. This CDR3 comprises 16 residues. Germline trimming cut 5 bases from V and 6 bases from J; bases unmatched to any gene: 14. CDR1 is MNHEY and CDR2 is SMNVEV in the germline V gene (reference sequence). The CDR3 is CASSLNPQGATSEQYF. The CDR3 DNA reads TGTGCCAGCAGTCTTAATCCACAGGGGGCGACGTCCGAGCAGTACTTC.

Ten or more counts support this clonotype. The genes are TRBV5-1 and TRBJ2-1; D might be TRBD1 (6 bases). This CDR3 comprises 13 residues. Per germline, CDR1 SGHRS and CDR2 YFSETQ. V was clipped by 6 bases and J by 4 bases, with 11 bases between them. CDR3 protein: CASISDSYNEQFF. DNA for the CDR3: TGCGCCAGCATCTCGGACAGTTACAATGAGCAGTTCTTC.

This clonotype has more than one count but fewer than ten. This chain uses TRBV10-3 with TRBJ1-1, with unresolved D. Germline CDR1 and CDR2: ENHRY and SYGVKD. V lost 0 bases, J lost 4 bases, and 3 bases lay in between. CDR3 length equals 12 residues. CDR3 protein: CAISESTTEAFF. CDR3 DNA: TGTGCCATCAGTGAGTCAACCACTGAAGCTTTCTTT.

This clonotype was picked up a small number of times. V and J are TRBV7-2 and TRBJ2-7; D is possibly TRBD1 (6 bases). CDR3 length equals 13 residues. In germline, CDR1 is SGHTA, CDR2 FQGNSA. The V and J ends lost 3 bases and 5 bases respectively, with 11 bases between them. Here the CDR3 reads CASSFYRADEQYF. The CDR3 bases are TGTGCCAGCAGCTTTTACAGGGCAGACGAGCAGTACTTC.

The rearrangement uses TRBV27 and TRBJ1-5; D remains ambiguous. CDR3 length: 13 residues. V shed 0 bases and J shed 5 bases, with 5 bases lying between them. Germline values: CDR1 MNHEY, CDR2 SMNVEV (reference sequence). CDR3 protein: CASSLSLYQPQHF. The CDR3, as DNA: TGTGCCAGCAGTTTATCGCTCTATCAGCCCCAGCATTTT.

At least ten counts were recorded for this clonotype. The chain joins TRBV28 to TRBJ2-7; TRBD1 matches 12 bases. The ends lost 5 bases at V and 6 bases at J; junction bases unmatched: 8. The CDR3 is 15 residues long. Germline V gives CDR1 MDHEN, CDR2 SYDVKM. CDR3 coding DNA: TGTGCCAGCAGTCCGTCGGGGACAGGGGGCGCCGAGCAGTACTTC. Translated: CASSPSGTGGAEQYF.

V usage is TRBV4-1 and J usage is TRBJ1-1; no clear D gene. CDR1 is MGHRA and CDR2 is YSYEKL in the germline V gene. V lost 0 bases and J lost 1, with 6 bases in between. The CDR3 is 14 amino acids. DNA of the CDR3: TGCGCCAGCAGCCAAGATCGGGGGAACACTGAAGCTTTCTTT. Translation: CASSQDRGNTEAFF.

The chain has TRBV9 and TRBJ2-5, with 9 bases matching TRBD1. Germline V gene lookup returns CDR1 SGDLS and CDR2 YYNGEE. V lost 4 bases and J lost 5; bases outside the gene matches: 12. The CDR3 contains 16 residues. The CDR3 DNA sequence: TGTGCCAGCAGCATCCGGGACAGGGTGATTGGCGAGACCCAGTACTTC. It encodes CASSIRDRVIGETQYF.

Worth noting for this clonotype: One end of the junction does not line up with germline, which may come from a read error. The chain recombines TRBV11-2 with TRBJ1-4; 8 bases map to TRBD1. This CDR3 has 15 residues. CDR1 and CDR2 (germline): SGHAT, FQNNGV. The CDR3 spells CASRLGTGPNEKLFF. CDR3 sequence (DNA): TGTGCCAGCAGGTTAGGGACAGGCCCTAATGAAAAACTGTTTTTT. The full variable domain, with the rest looked up from reference TRBV11-2 and TRBJ1-4, is EAGVAQSPRYKIIEKRQSVAFWCNPISGHATLYWYQQILGQGPKLLIQFQNNGVVDDSQLPKDRFSAERLKGVDSTLKIQPAKLEDSAVYLCASRLGTGPNEKLFFGSGTQLSVL.

This clonotype was counted between two and nine times. This chain connects TRBV20-1 to TRBJ1-6, with D possibly being TRBD1 (5 bases). Germline V gene data show CDR1 as DFQATT and CDR2 as SNEGSKA (reference sequence). V lost 0 bases and J lost 5, with 8 bases in between. The CDR3 is made up of 14 amino acids. The CDR3 here is CSARDLGDNSPLHF. The CDR3 bases are TGCAGTGCTAGAGATCTGGGGGATAATTCACCCCTCCACTTT.

Concerning this clonotype: One end of the junction fails to match germline, which may point to a read error. The CDR3 here is CVSGLGPGIPHF. The DNA for the CDR3 is TGTGTTAGTGGTTTGGGGCCAGGGATCCCACATTTT. The chain couples TRBV12-5 to TRBJ1-5; TRBD1 might be the D (5 bases). The CDR3 runs 12 residues. CDR1 LGHNT and CDR2 FRNRAP come from the germline V gene. The full variable domain, in which reference TRBV12-5 and TRBJ1-5 provide the parts outside the CDR3, is DARVTQTPRHKVTEMGQEVTMRCQPILGHNTVFWYRQTMMQGLELLAYFRNRAPLDDSGMPKDRFSAEMPDATLATLKIQPSEPRDSAVYFCVSGLGPGIPHFGDGTRLSIL.

This clonotype occurred a few times. The chain combines TRBV7-9 with TRBJ2-1; 10 positions match TRBD1. The CDR3 is 15 amino acids. J was trimmed by 8 bases and V by 4 bases; bases with no gene match: 8. From germline, CDR1 is SEHNR and CDR2 FQNEAQ (reference sequence). The chain's CDR3 is CASSSRQGASYEQFF. The CDR3 coding sequence is TGTGCCAGCAGCTCTCGACAGGGGGCTAGCTATGAGCAGTTCTTC.

Ten or more counts support this clonotype. This chain uses TRBV27 with TRBJ1-5, with 7 bases aligning to TRBD1. The germline V gene has CDR1 MNHEY and CDR2 SMNVEV (reference sequence). CDR3 length: 15 residues. With V trimmed by 5 bases and J by 0 bases, 4 bases remained unmatched. This CDR3 is CASSQGTASNQPQHF. DNA of the CDR3: TGTGCCAGCAGTCAGGGGACAGCTAGCAATCAGCCCCAGCATTTT.

The rearrangement joins TRBV7-9 to TRBJ2-2, with a weak D call TRBD2 (5 bases). The CDR3 totals 14 residues. Trimming took 6 bases from V and 4 from J, leaving 12 bases between them. CDR1 and CDR2 (germline): SEHNR, FQNEAQ (reference sequence). CDR3 protein: CASSTPGSTGELFF. CDR3 in DNA: TGTGCCAGCAGTACCCCGGGGAGCACCGGGGAGCTGTTTTTT.

The V gene is TRBV28, the J gene TRBJ2-2; TRBD2 is a possible D gene (5 bases). V was cut by 3 bases and J by 0 bases, with 11 bases left in between. The CDR3 is 16 residues long. Germline loops: CDR1 MDHEN, CDR2 SYDVKM. CDR3 region: CASSFATTANTGELFF. In DNA form, the CDR3 reads TGTGCCAGCAGTTTCGCGACTACCGCGAACACCGGGGAGCTGTTTTTT.

The chain is built from TRBV13 and TRBJ2-1, with TRBD2 matching over 14 bases. The CDR3 length is 20 residues. V gave up 4 bases and J gave up 0 bases; unmatched junction bases: 11. Germline V gene sequence: CDR1 PRHDT, CDR2 FYEKMQ (reference sequence). DNA of the CDR3: TGTGCCAGCAGCTACCGACTAGCGGGAGGGCCAGGATTCTCCTACAATGAGCAGTTCTTC. It translates to CASSYRLAGGPGFSYNEQFF.

Ten or more counts support this clonotype. The chain has TRBV12-3 or TRBV12-4 and TRBJ2-7; D ambiguous. The CDR3 consists of 16 residues. Trimming removed 4 bases at V and 1 base at J, with 17 bases between. The CDR3 DNA follows: TGTGCCAGCAGTTCCCCCGGCGGCAGCACATCCTACGAGCAGTACTTC. This sequence encodes CASSSPGGSTSYEQYF.

This clonotype was observed a handful of times. V is TRBV2 and J is TRBJ2-7; weak D call: TRBD1 (5 bases). V lost 5 bases and J 0 bases, leaving 14 bases between the germline ends. The CDR3 extends over 15 amino acids. Germline loops: CDR1 SNHLY, CDR2 FYNNEI. The CDR3 here is CASSLTETVSYEQYF. CDR3 nucleotides: TGTGCCAGCAGTTTAACCGAGACAGTCTCCTACGAGCAGTACTTC.

The table lists this clonotype with a few counts. V is TRBV20-1 and J is TRBJ2-3, with 8 positions matching TRBD2. The germline gives CDR1 DFQATT, CDR2 SNEGSKA (reference sequence). V gave up 1 base and J gave up 0 bases; unmatched junction bases: 9. The CDR3 sequence is 17 residues long. The CDR3 DNA reads as TGCAGTGCTAGAGTTCTACTCGGGGGGGCTAGCACAGATACGCAGTATTTT. Protein: CSARVLLGGASTDTQYF.

The rearrangement uses TRBV27 and TRBJ1-2, with 12 positions matching TRBD1. This CDR3 has 13 residues. Per germline, CDR1 MNHEY and CDR2 SMNVEV (reference sequence). V lost 9 bases, J lost 6 bases, and 5 bases stayed unmatched. CDR3 region: CASTGQGANGYTF. In nucleotides, the CDR3 is TGTGCCAGTACGGGACAGGGGGCGAATGGCTACACCTTC.

V is TRBV2 and J is TRBJ1-5, with D hard to call. The length of the CDR3 is 17 residues. Deletions cut 0 bases from V and 3 bases from J, with 15 bases between. CDR1 SNHLY and CDR2 FYNNEI come from the germline V gene. The CDR3 nucleotides are TGTGCCAGCAGTGAAGCGCTTTTGAATAGGGACAATCAGCCCCAGCATTTT. Translated: CASSEALLNRDNQPQHF.

This clonotype came up a few times. This chain connects TRBV11-3 to TRBJ2-5, with D perhaps given as TRBD1 or TRBD2 (5 bases each). The CDR3 consists of 11 residues. Between the trimmed V and J ends, which lost 6 bases and 3 bases, there was a span of 5 bases. Germline V gene lookup returns CDR1 SGHNT and CDR2 YENEEA. CDR3: CASRGEETQYF. Written as DNA, the CDR3 is TGTGCCAGCAGGGGGGAAGAGACCCAGTACTTC.

The rearrangement links TRBV7-9 to TRBJ2-7; weak D call: TRBD1 (5 bases). The V gene lost 7 bases and the J gene lost 5 bases, with 15 bases spanning the gap. The germline gives CDR1 SEHNR, CDR2 FQNEAQ (reference sequence). There are 13 residues in the CDR3. Here the CDR3 reads CASIAGSRHEQYF. CDR3 sequence (DNA): TGTGCCAGCATAGCAGGGTCACGCCACGAGCAGTACTTC.

The chain joins TRBV6-2 or TRBV6-3 to TRBJ2-7, with TRBD1 identical over 10 bases. With V trimmed by 5 bases and J by 2 bases, 6 bases remained unmatched. CDR1 is MNHEY and CDR2 is SVGEGT in the germline V gene. The CDR3 covers 15 residues. This chain's CDR3 is CASSTRDRGTYEQYF. The DNA of the CDR3 is TGTGCCAGCAGTACCCGGGACAGGGGAACCTACGAGCAGTACTTC.

The V gene is TRBV12-3 or TRBV12-4, the J gene TRBJ2-5; perhaps TRBD2 as D (7 bases). The CDR3 spans 15 residues. The germline V and J ends were trimmed by 5 bases and 5 bases, with 18 bases remaining between them. CDR3 residues: CASSPLRGGGETQYF. The CDR3 coding sequence is TGTGCCAGCAGTCCCCTAAGGGGAGGGGGGGAGACCCAGTACTTC.

This sequence joins TRBV14 and TRBJ1-1, with 7 bases matching TRBD1. The V segment lost 1 base and the J segment 5 bases; nucleotides outside the gene matches: 10. The CDR3 totals 16 residues. The V gene's germline CDR1 is SGHDN and CDR2 FVKESK. CDR3 coding DNA: TGTGCCAGCAGCCAAGTTGGAGAGGGGGCGATGACTGAAGCTTTCTTT. Protein: CASSQVGEGAMTEAFF.

The table lists this clonotype with many counts. The chain uses TRBV7-2 and TRBJ2-3; 8 bases fit TRBD2. The CDR3 is 17 residues long. V dropped 3 bases and J dropped 3; count of bases not matched to a gene: 11. Germline CDR1 is SGHTA and CDR2 is FQGNSA. CDR3 nucleotide sequence: TGTGCCAGCAGCTTGAATCCCTCCAGCGGGAGTACAGATACGCAGTATTTT. Protein: CASSLNPSSGSTDTQYF.